This T cell receptor (beta chain) was captured in a study of CD8+ T cells in alopecia areata. Study-wide results and limits: Higher clonality was seen in lesional scalp than in normal scalp, especially in alopecia totalis/universalis.

CDR1 and CDR2 from the germline V gene are PRHDT and FYEKMQ (reference sequence). The CDR3 covers 15 residues. Note on this clone: Its cognate antigen is unknown. The junction departs from germline at one end; a sequencing error may be responsible.

Reverse transcribed after extraction, RNA yielded cDNA as the sequencing template. Profiled with immunoSEQ multiplex PCR; TCRdb holds only in-frame clones, not every one. The sample contains over 150,000 clones, 56% of which appear only once. The chain is built from TRBV13 and TRBJ2-7; 11 bases map to TRBD2. The TCR was taken from a human donor in good health. What was sequenced was CD8+ T cells sorted from blood. CDR3 protein: CASTLGGLADYEQYF. The CDR3 bases are TGTGCCAGCACCTTAGGGGGACTAGCGGACTACGAGCAGTACTTC.